The sequence of this T cell receptor (beta chain) was determined in a study of T cells in tuberculosis (dated 2018 in TCRdb). In the study overall: In the study, CD1B tetramers and high-throughput TCR immunosequencing were combined to characterize T cells specific for the mycobacterial lipid antigen glucose monomycolate (GMM). IGRA-negative adolescents, IGRA-positive adolescents with latent tuberculosis and adults with active tuberculosis, nine to ten per group, were compared in a South African clinical cohort.

The immunoSEQ multiplex PCR assay was used to generate TCR libraries, with TCR-beta and/or TCR-alpha/delta assays applied to each sample. The amplified TCR libraries were sequenced using the Illumina high-throughput platform. Per the authors' processing: Clustering and dimensionality reduction relied on pairwise TCRdist distances among GMM-specific receptors from T cells that were either sorted ex vivo or expanded in vitro. Each clinical repertoire was assigned a mean NN-distance score, defined as the average TCRdist to the nearest 10% of tetramer-positive reference sequences. GEM TCR motif frequency was calculated as the fraction of unique TCRs that matched known GEM sequences in V/J usage and CDR3 length. Active tuberculosis was classified by linear discriminant analysis with leave-one-out cross-validation, implemented in scikit-learn. Drawn from immuneACCESS, this table holds only the in-frame rearrangements with V and J called that TCRdb kept. Clones are partly lost; checked studies trace under half to an unresolved V gene and leave the rest unexplained. V and J calls and clone size come straight from that table; D and trimming were deduced from the DNA. For this sample there are 25,000 to 35,000 clones; around 89% appear just once. Of the sample, 5% to 7% falls within the top ten clones.

V is pared back by 5 bases and J by 4 bases, with 9 bases lying between the germline termini. From a lookup of the germline V gene (reference sequence), CDR1 and CDR2 are LNHNV and YYDKDF. The CDR3 measures 13 amino acids from cysteine to phenylalanine. The only DNA kept is the CDR3, 39 bases in frame from the first base. At study entry, a tuberculin skin test and the QuantiFERON-TB GOLD In-Tube IGRA were used to screen adolescents for latent tuberculosis infection. Immunosequencing was performed on unsorted cryopreserved PBMC, with 90,000 to 100,000 T cells per clinical donor covered on average. Eleven high schools in the Worcester region of the Western Cape, South Africa, served as enrollment sites for adolescents aged 12 to 18 years. Around ten M. tuberculosis-infected and ten uninfected adolescents were selected with matching for age and sex. PBMC from adolescents were isolated by density centrifugation from freshly drawn heparinized blood and were then cryopreserved.

On the study overall, not on this receptor specifically: Clinical samples were selected based on the availability of cryopreserved specimens, with adults included as active tuberculosis cases and adolescents included as controls. Smaller mean NN-distances to GMM-specific TCRs were observed in active tuberculosis TCR-alpha repertoires than in IGRA-negative controls, suggesting clonal expansion of GMM-specific TCRs. An accuracy of around 88% (AUROC about 0.91) was reached by a classifier using the diverse GMM-specific repertoire, compared with around 70% accuracy when GEM motif frequencies were used. The smaller NN-distances in active tuberculosis patients were driven in part by shorter CDR3-alpha lengths, while the difference seen for TCR-beta was not statistically significant.

Notes on this clone: Which antigen it targets is not known. Base qualities are missing; no much larger clone stands one base away.

The receptor comes from a donor aged 10-29 years with latent tuberculosis or without tuberculosis infection. The sequence is built from TRBV15 and TRBJ1-3, with no confidently assigned D gene. The sequencing sample was made of PBMCs. The CDR3 reads as follows: CATSGRVGNTIYF. The DNA is TGTGCCACCAGCGGCCGGGTCGGAAACACCATATATTTT.